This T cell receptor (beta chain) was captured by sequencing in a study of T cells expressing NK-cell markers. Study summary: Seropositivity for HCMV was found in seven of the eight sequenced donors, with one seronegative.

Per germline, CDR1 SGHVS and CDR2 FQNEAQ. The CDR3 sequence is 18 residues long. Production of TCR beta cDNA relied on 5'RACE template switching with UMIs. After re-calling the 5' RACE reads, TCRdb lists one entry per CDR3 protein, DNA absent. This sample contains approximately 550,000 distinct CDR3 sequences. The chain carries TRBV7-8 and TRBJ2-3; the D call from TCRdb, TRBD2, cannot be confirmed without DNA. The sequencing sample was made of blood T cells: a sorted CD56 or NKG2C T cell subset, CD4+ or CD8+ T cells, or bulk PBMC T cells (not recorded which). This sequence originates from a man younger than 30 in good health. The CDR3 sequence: CASSLASMRTHSTDTQYF.